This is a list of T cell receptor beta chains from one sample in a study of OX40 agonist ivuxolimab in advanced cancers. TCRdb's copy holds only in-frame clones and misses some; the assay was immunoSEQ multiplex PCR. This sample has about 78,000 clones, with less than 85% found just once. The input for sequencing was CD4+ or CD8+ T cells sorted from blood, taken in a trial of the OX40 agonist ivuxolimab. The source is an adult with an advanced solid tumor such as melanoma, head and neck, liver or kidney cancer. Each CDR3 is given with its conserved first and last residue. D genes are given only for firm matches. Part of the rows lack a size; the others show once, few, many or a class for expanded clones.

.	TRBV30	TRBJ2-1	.	TGTGCCTGGAGCATAGGAGGAGGGCAGTTCTTC	CAWSIGGGQFF
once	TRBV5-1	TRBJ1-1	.	TGCGCCAGCAGCTTAAATATGGGGGCCCGTTACACTGAAGCTTTCTTT	CASSLNMGARYTEAFF
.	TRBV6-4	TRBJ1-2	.	TGTGCCAGCAGGCTGGACCGACTGGGGGGCTGCACCTTC	CASRLDRLGGCTF
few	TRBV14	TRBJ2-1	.	TGTGCCAGCAGCGAACGACAGTCCTACAATGAGCAGTTCTTC	CASSERQSYNEQFF
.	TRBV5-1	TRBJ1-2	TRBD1	TGCGCCGCCCGAGGGTATGGGACAGGGAGGGAGGGAAACTATGGCTACACCTTC	CAARGYGTGREGNYGYTF
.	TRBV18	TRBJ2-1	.	TGTGCCAGCTCTCTCACAACACAGGGTAAGAGTGCCAATGAGCAGTTCTTC	CASSLTTQGKSANEQFF
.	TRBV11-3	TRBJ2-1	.	TGTGCCAGCAGCTTAAATGCCTGGAATGAGCAGTTCTTC	CASSLNAWNEQFF
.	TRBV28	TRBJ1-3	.	TGTGCCAGCAGTTTAATGGGGTCCTTTTCTGGAAACACCATATATTTT	CASSLMGSFSGNTIYF
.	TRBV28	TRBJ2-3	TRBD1	TGTGCCATCACGACAGGGGGCACAGATACGCAGTATTTT	CAITTGGTDTQYF
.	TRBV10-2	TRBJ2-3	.	TGCGCCAGCACTAGGCCGGGCCCCACAGATACGCAGTATTTT	CASTRPGPTDTQYF
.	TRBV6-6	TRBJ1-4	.	TGTGCCAGCACCACTGGGGGGGTTGAAAAACTGTTTTTT	CASTTGGVEKLFF
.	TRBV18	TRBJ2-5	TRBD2	TGTGCCAGCTCACCGGCGGGGGGCCGAGAGACCCAGTACTTC	CASSPAGGRETQYF
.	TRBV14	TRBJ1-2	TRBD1	TGTGCCAGCAGCCTTGGGACAGGGCGAATCAACTATGGCTACACCTTC	CASSLGTGRINYGYTF
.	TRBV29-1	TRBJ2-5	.	TGCAGCGTTGAAGTCACGGGCCCAGAGACCCAGTACTTC	CSVEVTGPETQYF
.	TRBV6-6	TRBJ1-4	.	TGTGCCAGCAGTTACGGGGGGGCCACTGAAAAACTGTTTTTT	CASSYGGATEKLFF
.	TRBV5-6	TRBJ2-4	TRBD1	TGTGCCAGCAGCGGGACAGGGGGCCAAAACATTCAGTACTTC	CASSGTGGQNIQYF
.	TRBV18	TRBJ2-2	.	TGTGCCAGCTCACCACGGACAGACACCGGGGAGCTGTTTTTT	CASSPRTDTGELFF
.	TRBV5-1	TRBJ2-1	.	TGCGCCAGCGGGGCGAGGAACTTTGACAATGAGCAGTTCTTC	CASGARNFDNEQFF
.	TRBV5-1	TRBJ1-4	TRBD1	TGCGCCAGCAGCTTGGTGGTTCTCGGGACAGGGGGTGAAAAACTGTTTTTT	CASSLVVLGTGGEKLFF
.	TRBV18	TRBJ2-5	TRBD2	TGTGCCAGCTCACCAGGTCGGGCGACTAGCGGAGAAGAGACCCAGTACTTC	CASSPGRATSGEETQYF
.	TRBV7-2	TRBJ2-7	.	TGTGCCAGCAGCTTAGCGTTAGTGGCGAACGAGCAGTACTTC	CASSLALVANEQYF
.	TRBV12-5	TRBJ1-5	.	TGTGCTAGACAATGCGGTAGCAATCAGCCCCAGCATTTT	CARQCGSNQPQHF
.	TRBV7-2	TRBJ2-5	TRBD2	TGTGCCAGCAGCACGACTAGCGGGAGCTTCCAGTACTTC	CASSTTSGSFQYF
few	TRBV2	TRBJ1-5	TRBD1	TGTGCCAGCAGTGGCGGGACAGGGAGAAATCAGCCCCAGCATTTT	CASSGGTGRNQPQHF
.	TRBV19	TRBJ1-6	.	TGTGCCAGTAGTGACAGCGCCGCTAGGGAGATCTCACCCCTCCACTTT	CASSDSAAREISPLHF
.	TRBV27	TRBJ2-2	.	TGTGCCAGCAGTTTAAGGGTCGGGGAGCTGTTTTTT	CASSLRVGELFF
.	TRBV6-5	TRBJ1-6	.	TGTGCCAGCAGTTACTCCAATTCACCCCTCCACTTT	CASSYSNSPLHF
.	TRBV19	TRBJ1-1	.	TGTGCCACGCCAGGGAACAGGGTATTCACTGAAGCTTTCTTT	CATPGNRVFTEAFF
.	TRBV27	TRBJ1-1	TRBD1	TGTGCCAGCACCAGGGGGGGAATGAACACTGAAGCTTTCTTT	CASTRGGMNTEAFF
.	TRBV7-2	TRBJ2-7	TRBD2	TGTGCCAGCAGCCACACACGGACTAGCGGGAGGCCCCCCTACGAGCAGTACTTC	CASSHTRTSGRPPYEQYF
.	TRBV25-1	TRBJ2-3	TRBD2	TGTGCCAGCCGATCGACTAGCGGGGGCTCAGATACGCAGTATTTT	CASRSTSGGSDTQYF
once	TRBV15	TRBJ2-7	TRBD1	TGTGCCACCAGCAGAGCTGCGACAGGGGGCGGCGAGCAGTACTTC	CATSRAATGGGEQYF
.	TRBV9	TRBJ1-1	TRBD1	TGTGCCAGCAGGTCGGACAGGGAAACTGAAGCTTTCTTT	CASRSDRETEAFF
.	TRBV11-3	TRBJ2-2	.	TGTGCCAGCAGCTTAGGCCCGAACACCGGGGAGCTGTTTTTT	CASSLGPNTGELFF
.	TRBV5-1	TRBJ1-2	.	TGCGCCAGCAGCCTCCGGCGGGACGCCACTAACTATGGCTACACCTTC	CASSLRRDATNYGYTF
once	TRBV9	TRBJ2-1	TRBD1	TGTGCCAGCAGCCGGGACAGACCAATGTACAATGAGCAGTTCTTC	CASSRDRPMYNEQFF
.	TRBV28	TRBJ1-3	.	TGTGCCAGCAGTTTAGAATTATCTGGAAACACCATATATTTT	CASSLELSGNTIYF
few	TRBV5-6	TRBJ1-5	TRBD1	TGTGCCAGCAGCCGGGACAGGGGGCAAGGTCAGCCCCAGCATTTT	CASSRDRGQGQPQHF
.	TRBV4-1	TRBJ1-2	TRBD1	TGCGCCAGCAGCCAAGAGGACAGGACCAGGACGGGTGGCTACACCTTC	CASSQEDRTRTGGYTF
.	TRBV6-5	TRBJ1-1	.	TGTGCCAGCAGTTACGACCCGCAGAACACTGAAGCTTTCTTT	CASSYDPQNTEAFF
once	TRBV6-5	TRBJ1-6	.	TGTGCCAGCAGTTCTAACCGGAGACCCCTCCACTTT	CASSSNRRPLHF
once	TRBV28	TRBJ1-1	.	TGTGCCAGCAGTACCCTTGGTCATATTGAAGCTTTCTTT	CASSTLGHIEAFF
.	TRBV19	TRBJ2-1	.	TGTGCCAGTAGTACACAGGGTTGGGCCTACAATGAGCAGTTCTTC	CASSTQGWAYNEQFF
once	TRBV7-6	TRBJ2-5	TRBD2	TGTGCCAGCAGCCCCGGACTAGCGGGGGGGTACCAAGAGACCCAGTACTTC	CASSPGLAGGYQETQYF
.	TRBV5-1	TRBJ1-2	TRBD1	TGCGCCAGCAGCTTGGGGGGACAGGGAATTGATGGCTACACCTTC	CASSLGGQGIDGYTF
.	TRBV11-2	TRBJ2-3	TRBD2	TGTGCCAGCAGCTTGTTGACTAGCGGGCCTACAGATACGCAGTATTTT	CASSLLTSGPTDTQYF